Shown below are 11 T cell receptor beta chains from a single sample sequenced in a study of blood T cell repertoires in COVID-19 (dated by TCRdb to about 2020). Libraries were built with the immunoSEQ multiplex PCR assay. What TCRdb holds here is the immuneACCESS table cut down to in-frame rearrangements. Part of the clones is not present; checked against another copy, under half of the missing clones reflect an unresolved V gene, and the others are unexplained. Recorded for this sample are about 110,000 clones; 75% to 80% of them occurred a single time. The ten biggest clones cover 15% to 20% of the sample. The sample was peripheral blood. These receptor sequences come from a woman at least 80 years old with active or convalescent COVID-19.

This clone was picked up a small number of times. V is TRBV19 and J is TRBJ1-5, with 9 bases matching TRBD1. Trimming removed 6 bases from V and 0 bases from J; junction bases left unmatched: 9. Germline lookup yields CDR1 LNHDA and CDR2 SQIVND (reference sequence). This CDR3 spans 17 amino acids. CDR3 in amino acids: CASRQRTGDVSNQPQHF. CDR3 sequence (DNA): TGTGCCAGTAGACAGAGGACAGGGGATGTTAGCAATCAGCCCCAGCATTTT. The whole variable domain, remainder taken from reference TRBV19 and TRBJ1-5, is DGGITQSPKYLFRKEGQNVTLSCEQNLNHDAMYWYRQDPGQGLRLIYYSQIVNDFQKGDIAEGYSVSREKKESFPLTVTSAQKNPTAFYLCASRQRTGDVSNQPQHFGDGTRLSIL.

The chain employs TRBV29-1 and TRBJ2-5, with D possibly matching TRBD2 (5 bases). Germline CDR1 SQVTM, CDR2 ANQGSEA. The germline V and J ends were trimmed by 7 bases and 4 bases, with 16 bases remaining between them. The CDR3 loop spans 13 amino acids. This chain's CDR3 is CSGARPSRETQYF. CDR3 bases: TGCAGCGGCGCAAGGCCTAGCCGAGAGACCCAGTACTTC.

The V gene is TRBV2, the J gene TRBJ2-7, with unresolved D. V dropped 6 bases and J dropped 4 bases, with 7 bases sitting between them. Germline lookup yields CDR1 SNHLY and CDR2 FYNNEI. The CDR3 has 11 amino acids. CDR3 region: CASRSIYEQYF. In nucleotides, the CDR3 is TGTGCCAGCAGGTCCATTTACGAGCAGTACTTC.

The chain has TRBV29-1 and TRBJ1-1; D ambiguous. The CDR3 sequence is 13 residues long. The V gene lost 5 bases and the J gene lost 4 bases, with 14 bases spanning the gap. Germline V gene sequence: CDR1 SQVTM, CDR2 ANQGSEA. In DNA form, the CDR3 reads TGCAGCGTTCTGGTACTAATCGGCACTGAAGCTTTCTTT. Protein: CSVLVLIGTEAFF.

Only one count was recorded for this clone. The rearrangement joins TRBV6-5 to TRBJ2-2; 7 bases line up with TRBD2. V lost 2 bases to trimming and J lost 6 bases; unmatched junction nucleotides: 3. This CDR3 region has 14 residues. Per germline, CDR1 MNHEY and CDR2 SVGAGI. DNA of the CDR3: TGTGCCAGCAGTTACAGGGCGGGGGCCGGGGAGCTGTTTTTT. Translated, it gives CASSYRAGAGELFF.

This chain joins TRBV28 and TRBJ1-5, with 7 bases aligning to TRBD1. V was clipped by 6 bases and J by 0 bases; unmatched bases: 8. The CDR3 extends over 16 amino acids. CDR1 MDHEN and CDR2 SYDVKM come from the germline V gene. The CDR3 sequence is CASRPDRTPSNQPQHF. The CDR3 DNA reads as TGTGCCAGCAGACCGGACAGGACTCCTAGCAATCAGCCCCAGCATTTT.

This rearrangement joins TRBV2 to TRBJ2-3, with a possible D match to TRBD2 (5 bases). There are 14 residues in the CDR3. V dropped 3 bases and J dropped 4 bases, with 11 bases sitting between them. Per germline, CDR1 SNHLY and CDR2 FYNNEI. The CDR3 nucleotides read TGTGCCAGCAGTGAGGACTCCGATTCAGATACGCAGTATTTT. This sequence encodes CASSEDSDSDTQYF.

CDR3 nucleotides: TGTGCCAGCAGTTTGGGGACAGCCTACAATGAGCAGTTCTTC. Protein: CASSLGTAYNEQFF. This sequence joins TRBV6-2 or TRBV6-3 and TRBJ2-1; 7 nucleotides agree with TRBD1. V dropped 4 bases and J dropped 2; count of bases not matched to a gene: 2. The CDR3 runs 14 residues. Germline V gene data show CDR1 as MNHEY and CDR2 as SVGEGT.

This sequence joins TRBV28 and TRBJ2-3; 8 bases match TRBD2. The germline V gene encodes CDR1 MDHEN and CDR2 SYDVKM. The trim removed 2 bases at V and 0 bases at J, leaving 4 bases unmatched. This CDR3 is 16 amino acids long. The CDR3 sequence is CASSLAASGSTDTQYF. The CDR3 DNA sequence: TGTGCCAGCAGTTTAGCAGCTAGCGGGAGCACAGATACGCAGTATTTT.

This clone has only a few counts. V usage is TRBV5-1 and J usage is TRBJ1-2; the D is unclear. This CDR3 is 13 amino acids long. V was trimmed by 0 bases and J by 4 bases, leaving 7 bases between them. Germline-derived CDR1 and CDR2 are SGHRS and YFSETQ. This chain's CDR3 is CASSLDTRYGYTF. CDR3 DNA: TGCGCCAGCAGCTTGGACACACGCTATGGCTACACCTTC.

Only a few counts were recorded for this clone. V and J are TRBV2 and TRBJ1-5; D perhaps matches TRBD1 (5 bases). Trimming pared 6 bases from V and 0 bases from J, leaving 12 bases between. CDR1 and CDR2 from the germline V gene are SNHLY and FYNNEI. CDR3 length: 15 residues. CDR3 in DNA: TGTGCCAGCAGCCCCGCAGGGTTTAGCAATCAGCCCCAGCATTTT. Amino acids: CASSPAGFSNQPQHF.